This T cell receptor (beta chain) came from a study of shared clonotypes between healthy human individuals. Trimming at V came to 5 bases and at J to 7 bases, leaving 12 bases not matched to a gene. The CDR3 contains 16 residues. The V gene's germline CDR1 is PRHDT and CDR2 FYEKMQ (reference sequence). The naive CD8 population came from CD45RO-negative cells selected for CCR7, without terminally differentiated effector memory CD45RA+ cells. Sequencing was performed with immunoSEQ multiplex PCR; in TCRdb, only in-frame clones are kept and a portion is missing. Among roughly 2,000,000 clones listed, 93% were seen once.

The sequence was obtained from a man aged 18 to 30 in good health. Some clones in this sample may be carry-over from other donors' samples. The rearrangement links TRBV13 to TRBJ1-2; 11 bases align to TRBD1. Source material: naive CD8+ T cells from PBMCs. CDR3 sequence: CASSTTPWTGGFGYTF. Here the CDR3 DNA reads TGTGCCAGCAGCACCACGCCCTGGACAGGGGGCTTTGGCTACACCTTC.